The 26 T cell receptor beta chains listed next were all sequenced from one sample in a study of tumor-infiltrating lymphocytes in oesophageal squamous cell carcinoma. TCRdb itself ran the PCR reads through MiXCR, one entry per CDR3 protein. This sample has some 17,000 distinct CDR3 sequences, with approximately 47% found just once. The source material was normal esophageal tissue next to the tumor. Source of these receptors: a female donor with esophageal squamous cell carcinoma.

The chain employs TRBV6-1 and TRBJ1-2; unclear D gene. The CDR3 consists of 13 residues. CDR1 MNHNS and CDR2 SASEGT come from the germline V gene. Trimming pared 7 bases from V and 3 bases from J, leaving 12 bases between. CDR3 nucleotide sequence: TGTGCCAGCACCCAGAGTCTGGACTATGGCTACACCTTC. This sequence encodes CASTQSLDYGYTF.

For this clonotype: A junction boundary mismatches the germline segment, possibly from a read error. CDR3: CASSLGLW. The CDR3 coding sequence is TGTGCCAGCAGCTTAGGATTATGG. The V and J genes are TRBV7-2 and TRBJ2-4; no definite D call. The CDR3 sequence is 8 residues long. Germline values: CDR1 SGHTA, CDR2 FQGNSA.

In its sample, this clonotype was seen once. The rearrangement uses TRBV27 and TRBJ2-3, with 7 bases fitting TRBD2. The better agreement between TRBJ2-1 and the DNA end casts doubt on the J call. The CDR3 sequence is 16 residues long. The germline V gene has CDR1 MNHEY and CDR2 SMNVEV (reference sequence). As DNA, the CDR3 is TGTGCCAGCAGTTTAGGCCGACTAGCAGATTACAATGAGCAGTTCTTC. It translates to CASSLGRLADYNEQFF.

The chain couples TRBV7-3 to TRBJ2-2; D is perhaps TRBD1 (6 bases). Germline CDR1 and CDR2: SGHTA and FQGTGA. V gave up 5 bases and J gave up 1 base, with 11 bases separating them. The CDR3 spans 15 residues. CDR3 bases: TGTGCCAGCAGCCCCGCGACAGGGAACACCGGGGAGCTGTTTTTT. It codes for CASSPATGNTGELFF.

The chain is built from TRBV7-3 and TRBJ1-1; 7 bases align to TRBD1. V shed 3 bases and J 4 bases; nucleotides not matched to a gene: 5. This CDR3 spans 14 amino acids. The germline gives CDR1 SGHTA, CDR2 FQGTGA. This CDR3 is CASSFDRVGTEAFF. The CDR3 DNA sequence: TGTGCCAGCAGCTTTGACAGGGTTGGCACTGAAGCTTTCTTT.

At least ten counts were recorded for this clonotype. CDR3 DNA: TGTGCCAGCAAACCGGGACTCCTCTATTCCGGCACAGATACGCAGTATTTT. Encoded protein: CASKPGLLYSGTDTQYF. The chain recombines TRBV12-3 or TRBV12-4 with TRBJ2-3; maybe TRBD2 (6 bases). V gave up 7 bases and J gave up 1 base, with 21 bases separating them. The CDR3 is made up of 17 amino acids.

This chain connects TRBV7-4 to TRBJ2-7; maybe TRBD1 (6 bases). Per the germline V gene, CDR1 is SGHVT and CDR2 is SQSDAQ. V lost 11 bases and J 0 bases, leaving 14 bases between the germline ends. The CDR3 length is 13 residues. CDR3 coding DNA: TGTGCCCTACAGGGCTACCTCTCCTACGAGCAGTACTTC. Translation: CALQGYLSYEQYF. The entire variable domain, with the rest obtained from reference TRBV7-4 and TRBJ2-7, is as follows: GAGVSQSPRYKVAKRGRDVALRCDSISGHVTLYWYRQTLGQGSEVLTYSQSDAQRDKSGRPSGRFSAERPERSVSTLKIQRTEQGDSAVYLCALQGYLSYEQYFGPGTRLTVT.

Turning to this clonotype: It is likely a read error, because the conserved phenylalanine at the end of the CDR3 is missing. Because the CDR3's place on the DNA is in doubt, the DNA is left out and the CDR3 is given as listed by TCRdb. The chain combines TRBV27 with TRBJ2-5; no check of the table's D call, TRBD1, against the DNA was made. Germline-derived CDR1 and CDR2 are MNHEY and SMNVEV (reference sequence). The CDR3 is 19 residues long, ends included. The CDR3 is CASSLYPPGRWANEQYFGN.

This clonotype has a single count. The rearrangement links TRBV3-1 to TRBJ1-2; D is uncertain. The CDR3 loop spans 11 amino acids. Between the trimmed V and J ends, which lost 3 bases and 4 bases, there was a span of 3 bases. CDR1 is LGHDT and CDR2 is YNNKEL in the germline V gene (reference sequence). Written as DNA, the CDR3 is TGTGCCAGCAGCCATCGCTATGGCTACACCTTC. Its translation: CASSHRYGYTF.

The chain links TRBV7-3 to TRBJ2-3; tentative D call: TRBD2 (5 bases). This CDR3 is 13 amino acids long. The V gene's germline CDR1 is SGHTA and CDR2 FQGTGA. V lost 3 bases and J lost 6, with 10 bases in between. The CDR3 nucleotides read TGTGCCAGCAGCTTCGTCCGAGGGGATACGCAGTATTTT. This encodes CASSFVRGDTQYF.

The table lists this clonotype with many counts. The chain links TRBV10-2 to TRBJ2-5; possibly TRBD1 or TRBD2 for D (6 bases each). V lost 10 bases to trimming and J lost 1 base, with 22 bases between them. Germline CDR1 and CDR2: WSHSY and SAAADI. This CDR3 comprises 16 residues. The CDR3 bases are TGCGCCACCAGGGGTGCAGGAGGGAGCGGCCAAGAGACCCAGTACTTC. Its protein is CATRGAGGSGQETQYF.

This clonotype has ten or more counts. The J gene is TRBJ1-4, the V gene TRBV7-9, with 8 bases lining up with TRBD1. The CDR3 loop spans 14 amino acids. The germline CDR1 and CDR2 sequences are SEHNR and FQNEAQ (reference sequence). Unmatched junction bases numbered 5, after V lost 3 bases and J lost 8 bases. The CDR3 protein is CASSFGQGGEKLFF. CDR3 bases: TGTGCCAGCAGCTTTGGACAGGGAGGGGAAAAACTGTTTTTT.

V and J are TRBV7-2 and TRBJ2-2, with D tentatively TRBD1 (5 bases). V lost 1 base and J 4 bases, leaving 13 bases between the germline ends. The CDR3 covers 16 residues. The germline CDR1 and CDR2 sequences are SGHTA and FQGNSA. CDR3 residues: CASSLDSGSPTGELFF. As DNA, the CDR3 is TGTGCCAGCAGCTTAGACTCAGGGTCCCCCACCGGGGAGCTGTTTTTT. Complete variable domain (other parts from reference TRBV7-2 and TRBJ2-2): GAGVSQSPSNKVTEKGKDVELRCDPISGHTALYWYRQSLGQGLEFLIYFQGNSAPDKSGLPSDRFSAERTGGSVSTLTIQRTQQEDSAVYLCASSLDSGSPTGELFFGEGSRLTVL.

This clonotype occurred a few times. V and J are TRBV10-3 and TRBJ2-1, with D possibly matching TRBD2 (6 bases). Trimming pared 4 bases from V and 7 bases from J, leaving 11 bases between. Per the germline V gene, CDR1 is ENHRY and CDR2 is SYGVKD. The CDR3 is 13 residues long. CDR3 bases: TGTGCCATCAGTGTGGACCGGGAGAATGAGCAGTTCTTC. Translation gives CAISVDRENEQFF.

For this clonotype: It is unclear where the CDR3 begins or ends on the DNA, so no DNA is shown, and the CDR3 is as TCRdb lists it. The chain combines TRBV7-6 with TRBJ1-6; the D call in the table, TRBD1, was not verified against the DNA. The CDR3 length is 18 residues, termini included. The V gene's germline CDR1 is SGHVS and CDR2 FNYEAQ. The CDR3 sequence: CASSSGQGFGGGTYEQYF.

A few counts support this clonotype. The chain links TRBV7-2 to TRBJ2-7; D unresolved. The J call is uncertain, as TRBJ2-1 better fits the DNA end. Germline V gene data show CDR1 as SGHTA and CDR2 as FQGNSA. The CDR3 has 14 residues. The CDR3 coding sequence is TGTGCCAGCAGCTTAGGTGACTCCCGCAATGAGCAGTTCTTC. The encoded protein is CASSLGDSRNEQFF.

The rearrangement joins TRBV27 to TRBJ2-7; 8 bases fit TRBD2. The J call could be wrong; TRBJ2-1 is a better fit for the DNA end. CDR3 length: 14 residues. Germline V gives CDR1 MNHEY, CDR2 SMNVEV (reference sequence). The CDR3 coding sequence is TGTGCCACATATCGGGGGGGCGATTACAATGAGCAGTTCTTC. Protein: CATYRGGDYNEQFF.

This clonotype came up a few times. One end of the junction does not line up with germline, which may come from a read error. V gene TRBV7-6 combines with J gene TRBJ2-3; D not certain. CDR1 is SGHVS and CDR2 is FNYEAQ in the germline V gene. CDR3 length: 12 amino acids. Here the CDR3 DNA reads TGTGCCAGCAGCCTTGATCCCTACGAGCAGTACTTT. This gives the protein CASSLDPYEQYF.

This clonotype was found many times. The chain recombines TRBV28 with TRBJ2-3; D gene ambiguous. CDR1 MDHEN and CDR2 SYDVKM come from the germline V gene. V was trimmed by 4 bases and J by 0 bases, leaving 14 bases between them. The CDR3 is 16 amino acids. This chain's CDR3 is CASSSLGSTSTDTQYF. CDR3 coding DNA: TGTGCCAGCAGTTCCCTTGGGTCTACTAGCACAGATACGCAGTATTTT.

The rearrangement uses TRBV7-3 and TRBJ2-1; D is perhaps TRBD1 or TRBD2 (5 bases each). The DNA end favors TRBJ2-7, so the J call may be wrong. This CDR3 spans 13 amino acids. Looked up from germline, CDR1 is SGHTA and CDR2 is FQGTGA. The CDR3 coding sequence is TGTGCCAGCAGCGTATGGGACGGAGCCCAGCAGTACTTC. Amino acid sequence: CASSVWDGAQQYF.

This clonotype showed up just a few times. This chain connects TRBV7-4 to TRBJ2-1; 8 nucleotides agree with TRBD2. This CDR3 contains 22 residues. CDR1 is SGHVT, CDR2 SQSDAQ, per germline. Losses at the gene ends were 1 base for V and 0 bases for J; bases not matched to a gene: 20. CDR3 nucleotide sequence: TGTGCCAGCAGCTTAGTCAGACAGAGAGCGGGAGAGCTCAAGAGCTCCTACAATGAGCAGTTCTTC. It specifies CASSLVRQRAGELKSSYNEQFF.

The J gene is TRBJ1-1, the V gene TRBV10-3, with TRBD1 matching 9 bases. CDR1 and CDR2 from the germline V gene are ENHRY and SYGVKD. The CDR3 contains 13 residues. Germline trimming cut 10 bases from V and 5 bases from J; bases unmatched to any gene: 8. The CDR3 DNA reads as TGTGCCAGTGCACAGGGGGCGCGGACTGAAGCTTTCTTT. This sequence encodes CASAQGARTEAFF.

This clonotype was seen many times. A much larger clone lies a single base off, so this may be a read error. The rearrangement joins TRBV7-2 to TRBJ2-5; tentatively, D is TRBD1 (6 bases). The CDR3 has 13 residues. Germline lookup yields CDR1 SGHTA and CDR2 FQGNSA. V was trimmed by 3 bases and J by 11 bases, leaving 16 bases between them. The CDR3, as DNA: TGTGCCAGCAGCTTGTCCAAGGGGGATGAGCAGTACTTC. Its translation: CASSLSKGDEQYF.

This clonotype was seen many times. The chain recombines TRBV7-3 with TRBJ1-2, with 9 nucleotides matching TRBD1. Germline CDR1 and CDR2: SGHTA and FQGTGA. The CDR3 contains 15 residues. The V and J ends lost 4 bases and 6 bases, in that order; junction bases with no gene match: 9. The chain's CDR3 is CASSSTGTGYNGYTF. The CDR3 DNA is TGTGCCAGCAGCTCGACCGGGACAGGGTACAATGGCTACACCTTC.

The chain carries TRBV5-1 and TRBJ2-3; D possibly corresponds to TRBD2 (6 bases). V lost 3 bases, J lost 6 bases, and 17 bases lay in between. Germline V gene data show CDR1 as SGHRS and CDR2 as YFSETQ. The CDR3 extends over 15 amino acids. The CDR3 region is CASSWGSGPEDTQYF. As DNA, the CDR3 is TGCGCCAGCAGCTGGGGTAGCGGCCCCGAGGATACGCAGTATTTT.

Concerning this clonotype itself: Without the conserved terminal phenylalanine or tryptophan, this CDR3 likely stems from a read error. It is unclear where the CDR3 begins or ends on the DNA, so no DNA is shown, and the CDR3 is as TCRdb lists it. V and J are TRBV10-3 and TRBJ2-7; the D call in the table, TRBD1, was not verified against the DNA. The CDR3 comprises 17 residues, both ends counted. CDR1 is ENHRY and CDR2 is SYGVKD in the germline V gene. CDR3 region: CAISGGGQGLYGYTFGS.